The 7 T cell receptor beta chains presented below share a single source sample, sequenced in a study of T cells in Graves' hyperthyroidism and ophthalmopathy. Using RNA transcripts as the source, TCR beta CDR3 regions were amplified. TCR CDR3 regions were first amplified by RT-PCR with HTBI primers. TCRdb used MiXCR to reprocess the multiplex PCR reads, holding one entry per CDR3 protein. The repertoire includes 600,000 to 800,000 distinct CDR3 sequences, just over 35% of them detected once, and around 29% sits in the top ten. Sequenced material: blood. Receptors were obtained from a woman aged 35 to 49 with Graves' hyperthyroidism.

The rearrangement joins TRBV7-9 to TRBJ1-6; the match to TRBD1 covers 9 bases. Germline V CDR1 and CDR2: SEHNR, FQNEAQ (reference sequence). V lost 3 bases and J lost 9; bases outside the gene matches: 6. This CDR3 region has 15 residues. CDR3 DNA: TGTGCCAGCAGCTTCAGGGGACAGGGCGGTTCACCCCTCCACTTT. Translation gives CASSFRGQGGSPLHF.

V usage is TRBV12-3 or TRBV12-4 and J usage is TRBJ1-1; maybe TRBD1 (5 bases). This CDR3 is 15 amino acids long. Trimming cost V 10 bases and J 0 bases, with 18 bases left between them. CDR3 residues: CAIRVQGGVNTEAFF. The CDR3 bases are TGTGCCATCCGGGTCCAGGGCGGTGTGAACACTGAAGCTTTCTTT.

A few counts support this clonotype. The genes are TRBV7-9 and TRBJ2-7; 7 bases line up with TRBD1. In germline, CDR1 is SEHNR, CDR2 FQNEAQ (reference sequence). Trimming removed 7 bases from V and 7 bases from J; junction bases left unmatched: 10. This CDR3 spans 13 amino acids. In DNA form, the CDR3 reads TGTGCCAGCAATCGACAGGGAGCTGGGGAGCAGTACTTC. It is translated as CASNRQGAGEQYF.

For this clonotype: Because it lacks the conserved phenylalanine or tryptophan at the end, this CDR3 is likely a read error. The limits of the CDR3 on the DNA are not certain, so only TCRdb's listed CDR3 is given. V and J are TRBV7-9 and TRBJ1-1; TRBD1, the D gene given by the table, was not confirmed from the DNA. The CDR3 extends over 12 residues, inclusive of both ends. Germline V gives CDR1 SEHNR, CDR2 FQNEAQ (reference sequence). CDR3 sequence reads: CASRGQGTRQHY.

Comment on this clonotype: A much larger clone differs from this one at a single base, so this may be a read error. CDR3 nucleotides: TGTGCCAGCACCCCTTCGACCGGAGGGGGTCACACCTTC. Translated, it gives CASTPSTGGGHTF. The chain uses TRBV2 and TRBJ1-2; a possible D gene is TRBD1 (6 bases). Between the trimmed V and J ends, which lost 7 bases and 12 bases, there was a span of 21 bases. Germline V gene sequence: CDR1 SNHLY, CDR2 FYNNEI. The CDR3 consists of 13 residues.

This chain joins TRBV18 and TRBJ1-2; D perhaps matches TRBD1 (5 bases). CDR1 and CDR2 from the germline V gene are KGHSH and LQKENI. Trimming shortened V by 0 bases and J by 5 bases, and 7 bases separated the two germline ends. This CDR3 contains 13 residues. CDR3 DNA: TGTGCCAGCTCACCACCCAGGACATATGGCTACACCTTC. Its translation: CASSPPRTYGYTF.

This clonotype was counted ten times or more. This rearrangement joins TRBV7-9 to TRBJ2-7, with D tentatively TRBD2 (5 bases). The germline CDR1 and CDR2 sequences are SEHNR and FQNEAQ (reference sequence). This CDR3 has 15 amino acids. With 8 bases removed from V and 0 bases from J, the gap between germline ends came to 17 bases. CDR3 sequence (DNA): TGTGCCAGCCACACGCTCAGCGGACCCTCCTACGAGCAGTACTTC. It is translated as CASHTLSGPSYEQYF.